This TCR beta chain was identified in a study of OX40 agonist ivuxolimab in advanced cancers. Study overall: The study reported partial responses in three patients: one hepatocellular carcinoma, two cutaneous melanoma. Whole-study results and caveats: On average, CD8+ T cells showed a greater number of expanded clones than CD4+.

As concerns this clone: Antigen specificity is unknown.

The CDR3 loop spans 14 amino acids. Germline CDR1 and CDR2: SGHTA and FQGTGA. Trimming removed 2 bases at V and 2 bases at J, with 9 bases between. Produced via immunoSEQ multiplex PCR; TCRdb's table is partial and in-frame only. The repertoire consists of 100,000 or so clones, with roughly 95% occurring once and the leading ten covering approximately 0.18%. This TCR was recovered from an adult with an advanced solid tumor such as melanoma, head and neck, liver or kidney cancer. The specimen was CD4+ or CD8+ T cells sorted from blood, collected in a trial of the OX40 agonist ivuxolimab. This chain links TRBV7-3 with TRBJ1-1, with D perhaps TRBD1 (5 bases). The CDR3 DNA is TGTGCCAGCAGCTTATCCCAGGGAAACACTGAAGCTTTCTTT. It yields the protein CASSLSQGNTEAFF.